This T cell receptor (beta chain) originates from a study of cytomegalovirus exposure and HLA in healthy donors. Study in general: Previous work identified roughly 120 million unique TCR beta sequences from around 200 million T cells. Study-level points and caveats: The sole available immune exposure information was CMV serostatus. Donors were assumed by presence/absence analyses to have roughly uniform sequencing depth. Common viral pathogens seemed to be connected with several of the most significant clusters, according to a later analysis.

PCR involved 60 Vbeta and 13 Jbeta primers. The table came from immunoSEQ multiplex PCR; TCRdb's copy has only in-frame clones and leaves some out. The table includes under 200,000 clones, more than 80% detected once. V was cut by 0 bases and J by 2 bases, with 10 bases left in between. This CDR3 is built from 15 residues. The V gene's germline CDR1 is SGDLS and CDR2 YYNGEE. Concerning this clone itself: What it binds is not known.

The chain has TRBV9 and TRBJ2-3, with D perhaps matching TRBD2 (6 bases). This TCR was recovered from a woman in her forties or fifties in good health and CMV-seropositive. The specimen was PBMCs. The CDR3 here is CASSVAAGPTDTQYF. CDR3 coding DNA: TGTGCCAGCAGCGTAGCTGCGGGGCCCACAGATACGCAGTATTTT.